The 25 T cell receptor beta chains below all came from one sample that was sequenced in a study of blood T cell repertoires in COVID-19. The method was immunoSEQ multiplex PCR; TCRdb's version includes in-frame clones alone and lacks a portion of them. The sample yields around 300,000 clones, nearly 90% seen once. Sample: PBMCs or T cells enriched from blood (not recorded which). The receptor source for this set is a woman younger than 45 who had recovered from COVID-19.

The rearrangement uses TRBV27 and TRBJ1-5; possible D gene TRBD1, 5 bases. From germline, CDR1 is MNHEY and CDR2 SMNVEV (reference sequence). With 1 base removed from V and 5 bases from J, the gap between germline ends came to 9 bases. CDR3 size: 14 residues. The CDR3 nucleotides read TGTGCCAGCAGTTTATTTGGGGGGGATCAGCCCCAGCATTTT. It codes for CASSLFGGDQPQHF.

This clone occurred a few times. The CDR3 DNA is TGTGCCATCAGTGAGAGACTAGAGACGCAGTATTTT. Its translation is CAISERLETQYF. V is TRBV10-3 and J is TRBJ2-3, with D maybe TRBD2 (6 bases). The CDR3 totals 12 residues. The V end lost 2 bases, the J end lost 9 bases, and 9 bases lay between the germline ends. CDR1 is ENHRY, CDR2 SYGVKD, per germline.

This sequence joins TRBV9 and TRBJ2-1; 7 positions match TRBD1. The trim removed 3 bases at V and 8 bases at J, leaving 8 bases unmatched. CDR1 and CDR2 from the germline V gene are SGDLS and YYNGEE. The CDR3 consists of 14 residues. This CDR3 is CASSGSITGDEQFF. The CDR3 DNA reads as TGTGCCAGCAGCGGATCGATTACAGGGGATGAGCAGTTCTTC.

In its sample, this clone was seen many times. The chain joins TRBV6-4 to TRBJ2-1, with 12 bases lining up with TRBD1. Trimming took 5 bases from V and 7 from J; bases not matched to a gene: 12. Germline V lookup: CDR1 MRHNA, CDR2 SNTAGT. The CDR3 runs to 17 residues. The CDR3 spells CASSPNGPGQGANEQFF. CDR3 DNA sequence: TGTGCCAGCAGTCCCAATGGACCGGGACAGGGGGCGAATGAGCAGTTCTTC.

The chain is built from TRBV5-1 and TRBJ1-1, with D perhaps matching TRBD1 (5 bases). Germline CDR1 reads SGHRS; CDR2 reads YFSETQ. The length of the CDR3 is 15 residues. Trimming left V 7 bases short and J 3 bases short, with 19 bases between. CDR3 protein: CASRGVGSRYTEAFF. DNA of the CDR3: TGCGCCAGCCGGGGGGTTGGAAGTCGATACACTGAAGCTTTCTTT.

The rearrangement uses TRBV19 and TRBJ2-7; weak D call: TRBD2 (7 bases). Trimming took 3 bases from V and 0 from J, leaving 24 bases between them. This CDR3 contains 19 residues. The germline gives CDR1 LNHDA, CDR2 SQIVND (reference sequence). CDR3 loop: CASSIFFVLGGADSYEQYF. The CDR3, as DNA: TGTGCCAGTAGTATTTTTTTTGTATTAGGGGGGGCAGACTCCTACGAGCAGTACTTC.

This clone was counted once. The rearrangement joins TRBV7-9 to TRBJ1-5; TRBD1 matches 7 bases. Trimming removed 4 bases from V and 0 bases from J; junction bases left unmatched: 6. The CDR3 is made up of 16 amino acids. Germline V lookup: CDR1 SEHNR, CDR2 FQNEAQ (reference sequence). This CDR3 is CASSSQGGHSNQPQHF. CDR3 nucleotides: TGTGCCAGCAGCTCCCAGGGGGGCCATAGCAATCAGCCCCAGCATTTT. Complete variable domain (other parts from reference TRBV7-9 and TRBJ1-5): DTGVSQNPRHKITKRGQNVTFRCDPISEHNRLYWYRQTLGQGPEFLTYFQNEAQLEKSRLLSDRFSAERPKGSFSTLEIQRTEQGDSAMYLCASSSQGGHSNQPQHFGDGTRLSIL.

The chain joins TRBV28 to TRBJ1-1; TRBD1 matches at 8 bases. Germline V gene sequence: CDR1 MDHEN, CDR2 SYDVKM. The CDR3 is 16 amino acids. The ends lost 6 bases at V and 1 base at J; junction bases unmatched: 10. The CDR3 DNA reads as TGTGCCAGCAGACCTAATCTTGGGACAGGGAACACTGAAGCTTTCTTT. Translating gives CASRPNLGTGNTEAFF.

This clone was seen a few times. This chain connects TRBV6-4 to TRBJ2-1, with a tentative D call TRBD2 (7 bases). Trimming stripped 0 bases from V and 7 bases from J, with 13 bases between. The germline V gene has CDR1 MRHNA and CDR2 SNTAGT. The CDR3 consists of 15 residues. CDR3 protein: CASSDSEGGGNEQFF. In nucleotides, the CDR3 is TGTGCCAGCAGTGACTCGGAGGGAGGGGGGAATGAGCAGTTCTTC.

The chain employs TRBV18 and TRBJ1-2; 10 nucleotides match TRBD1. Trimming removed 3 bases from V and 8 bases from J; junction bases left unmatched: 3. The CDR3 has 13 amino acids. Germline CDR1 KGHSH, CDR2 LQKENI. This CDR3 is CASSPGTGAGYTF. CDR3 coding DNA: TGTGCCAGCTCACCCGGGACAGGGGCCGGCTACACCTTC.

This chain uses TRBV28 with TRBJ1-2; perhaps TRBD1 as D (5 bases). Per germline, CDR1 MDHEN and CDR2 SYDVKM. The CDR3 totals 13 residues. With 6 bases removed from V and 12 bases from J, the gap between germline ends came to 20 bases. CDR3 DNA sequence: TGTGCCAGCAGGCCTACACACCAGGGAGGAAACACCTTC. This sequence encodes CASRPTHQGGNTF.

V and J are TRBV19 and TRBJ2-2; tentative D call: TRBD2 (6 bases). Trimming removed 6 bases at V and 1 base at J, with 6 bases between. The germline V gene has CDR1 LNHDA and CDR2 SQIVND (reference sequence). CDR3 size: 13 residues. The CDR3: CASRRGNTGELFF. In nucleotides, the CDR3 is TGTGCCAGTAGGCGGGGGAACACCGGGGAGCTGTTTTTT.

The chain employs TRBV19 and TRBJ2-1; 8 positions agree with TRBD2. This CDR3 has 15 amino acids. Germline loops: CDR1 LNHDA, CDR2 SQIVND (reference sequence). The trim removed 7 bases at V and 0 bases at J, leaving 5 bases unmatched. CDR3: CASIEREGSYNEQFF. DNA of the CDR3: TGTGCCAGTATTGAACGGGAGGGCTCCTACAATGAGCAGTTCTTC. Using reference TRBV19 and TRBJ2-1 for the parts outside the CDR3, the full variable domain is DGGITQSPKYLFRKEGQNVTLSCEQNLNHDAMYWYRQDPGQGLRLIYYSQIVNDFQKGDIAEGYSVSREKKESFPLTVTSAQKNPTAFYLCASIEREGSYNEQFFGPGTRLTVL.

V and J are TRBV5-1 and TRBJ1-1, with D maybe TRBD1 (6 bases). Germline CDR1 is SGHRS and CDR2 is YFSETQ. The CDR3 is 15 amino acids. V was trimmed by 1 base and J by 0 bases, leaving 10 bases between them. CDR3 protein: CASSLPGTMNTEAFF. The CDR3 coding sequence is TGCGCCAGCAGCTTGCCAGGGACAATGAACACTGAAGCTTTCTTT.

The chain recombines TRBV29-1 with TRBJ2-2, with a weak D call TRBD1 (6 bases). Trimming removed 3 bases at V and 5 bases at J, with 7 bases between. Germline CDR1 reads SQVTM; CDR2 reads ANQGSEA. The CDR3 runs to 12 residues. The CDR3, as DNA: TGCAGCGTTGACACAGGGACCGGGGAGCTGTTTTTT. Its protein product is CSVDTGTGELFF.

The V call is TRBV7-3, the J call TRBJ1-1; 8 bases fit TRBD1. The V gene's germline CDR1 is SGHTA and CDR2 FQGTGA. This CDR3 comprises 13 residues. The V segment lost 5 bases and the J segment 4 bases; nucleotides outside the gene matches: 3. In DNA form, the CDR3 reads TGTGCCAGCAGCACCACAGGGGGCACTGAAGCTTTCTTT. Amino acid sequence: CASSTTGGTEAFF.

CDR3 nucleotide sequence: TGCGCCAGCAGCTTACGAGTAGCGGGGATTGGGGAGCAGTTCTTC. Its protein is CASSLRVAGIGEQFF. The rearrangement links TRBV5-1 to TRBJ2-1; 8 bases agree with TRBD2. This CDR3 has 15 amino acids. Germline assignment: CDR1 SGHRS and CDR2 YFSETQ. The V and J ends lost 2 bases and 10 bases, in that order; junction bases with no gene match: 11.

The V gene is TRBV14, the J gene TRBJ1-2; D is uncertain. Per the germline V gene, CDR1 is SGHDN and CDR2 is FVKESK. This CDR3 has 16 amino acids. V was trimmed by 4 bases and J by 4 bases, leaving 19 bases between them. The CDR3 nucleotides read TGTGCCAGCAGCCCCCTCCCGGGGAGGAGGCTCTATGGCTACACCTTC. It codes for CASSPLPGRRLYGYTF.

This chain links TRBV11-2 with TRBJ1-2, with D perhaps matching TRBD1 (6 bases). The germline V gene encodes CDR1 SGHAT and CDR2 FQNNGV. Trimming took 5 bases from V and 3 from J, leaving 25 bases between them. The CDR3 runs 18 residues. The CDR3 nucleotides are TGTGCCAGCAGCCAACTAATATCCCCCCGGGACATGTACTATGGCTACACCTTC. It encodes CASSQLISPRDMYYGYTF.

The count of this clone is one. The rearrangement links TRBV19 to TRBJ1-2; D unresolved. Germline-derived CDR1 and CDR2 are LNHDA and SQIVND (reference sequence). V was trimmed by 7 bases and J by 4 bases, leaving 13 bases between them. The CDR3 extends over 13 amino acids. CDR3: CASMLTAGYGYTF. In DNA, the CDR3 is TGTGCCAGTATGTTGACCGCGGGCTATGGCTACACCTTC.

This clone is a singleton in its sample. V gene TRBV6-5 combines with J gene TRBJ1-5, with a possible D match to TRBD1 (6 bases). The V and J ends lost 7 bases and 5 bases respectively, with 15 bases between them. Germline V gene data show CDR1 as MNHEY and CDR2 as SVGAGI. The CDR3 covers 14 residues. This CDR3 reads CASTPDSVDQPQHF. The CDR3 nucleotides are TGTGCCAGCACCCCGGACAGCGTCGATCAGCCCCAGCATTTT.

The V gene is TRBV19, the J gene TRBJ2-7, with 8 nucleotides matching TRBD2. The CDR3 spans 11 residues. The junction had 3 bases not matched to a gene; V was cut back by 11 bases and J by 3 bases. Germline V CDR1 and CDR2: LNHDA, SQIVND (reference sequence). The CDR3 loop reads CASRGVYEQYF. The CDR3 DNA sequence: TGTGCCTCGCGGGGGGTCTACGAGCAGTACTTC. Together with reference TRBV19 and TRBJ2-7, the CDR3 gives the full variable domain: DGGITQSPKYLFRKEGQNVTLSCEQNLNHDAMYWYRQDPGQGLRLIYYSQIVNDFQKGDIAEGYSVSREKKESFPLTVTSAQKNPTAFYLCASRGVYEQYFGPGTRLTVT.

This chain uses TRBV2 with TRBJ2-1; TRBD1 aligns across 12 bases. Per germline, CDR1 SNHLY and CDR2 FYNNEI. The CDR3 extends over 14 amino acids. V lost 10 bases to trimming and J lost 8 bases; unmatched junction nucleotides: 9. The CDR3 region has the DNA TGTGCCACAACCCGGGACAGGGGGCATTATGAGCAGTTCTTC. Its translation is CATTRDRGHYEQFF.

This clone was picked up one time. The chain couples TRBV2 to TRBJ1-1, with D tentatively TRBD1 (5 bases). Germline CDR1 and CDR2: SNHLY and FYNNEI. V lost 5 bases to trimming and J lost 1 base, with 8 bases between them. This CDR3 spans 13 amino acids. This chain's CDR3 is CASSPRENTEAFF. CDR3 DNA: TGTGCCAGCAGTCCCAGGGAGAACACTGAAGCTTTCTTT. The full variable domain, rest sourced from reference TRBV2 and TRBJ1-1, is EPEVTQTPSHQVTQMGQEVILRCVPISNHLYFYWYRQILGQKVEFLVSFYNNEISEKSEIFDDQFSVERPDGSNFTLKIRSTKLEDSAMYFCASSPRENTEAFFGQGTRLTVV.

The chain uses TRBV14 and TRBJ2-7; TRBD2 matches at 7 bases. Germline trimming cut 0 bases from V and 7 bases from J; bases unmatched to any gene: 15. Germline V gene data show CDR1 as SGHDN and CDR2 as FVKESK. The CDR3 length is 17 residues. The CDR3 DNA is TGTGCCAGCAGCCAAGATCTGCTTGGGCGGGAGAGGGGAGAGCAGTACTTC. Its protein product is CASSQDLLGRERGEQYF.